These 22 T cell receptor beta chains came from one sample sequenced in a study of identical twins. TCRdb processed the 5' RACE reads anew with MiXCR; each CDR3 protein has one entry. The sample records roughly 720,000 distinct CDR3 sequences, about 18% being singletons. This same sample was also taken into another study, of T cells expressing NK-cell markers.

The specimen was PBMCs. Source of these receptors: a woman aged 18-29 years in good health.

This clonotype was picked up many times. The J gene is TRBJ2-1, the V gene TRBV6-1; TRBD2 agrees at 8 bases. This CDR3 has 15 residues. V lost 6 bases, J lost 6 bases, and 10 bases stayed unmatched. Germline values: CDR1 MNHNS, CDR2 SASEGT. DNA of the CDR3: TGTGCCAGCAGGAGTGAGGCGGGAGGCTTCAATGAGCAGTTCTTC. This gives the protein CASRSEAGGFNEQFF.

This clonotype has at least ten counts. The chain uses TRBV20-1 and TRBJ2-3; 10 positions match TRBD2. Germline loops: CDR1 DFQATT, CDR2 SNEGSKA (reference sequence). The CDR3 has 15 amino acids. The V gene end was trimmed by 3 bases and the J gene end by 3 bases; junction bases not matched to a gene: 6. This CDR3 reads CSASPAGGRTDTQYF. CDR3 coding DNA: TGCAGTGCTAGCCCAGCGGGGGGGCGTACAGATACGCAGTATTTT.

In its sample, this clonotype was seen a few times. The rearrangement joins TRBV4-3 to TRBJ2-3; 7 bases fit TRBD2. The germline V gene has CDR1 LGHNA and CDR2 YSLEER. V gave up 3 bases and J gave up 5 bases; unmatched junction bases: 11. This CDR3 has 16 residues. The CDR3 sequence: CASSQFPAGERDTQYF. The CDR3 DNA is TGCGCCAGCAGCCAGTTCCCCGCGGGAGAGAGAGATACGCAGTATTTT.

The V and J genes are TRBV21-1 and TRBJ2-5; the DNA was not used to check the table's D call, TRBD1. TRBV21-1 is a pseudogene. The length of the CDR3 is 16 residues. This CDR3 is CASSLPGEGVGETQYF. The CDR3 DNA is TGTGCCAGCAGTCTCCCCGGGGAGGGGGTAGGAGAGACCCAGTACTTC.

Only a few counts were recorded for this clonotype. The chain uses TRBV4-2 and TRBJ2-5; 14 nucleotides agree with TRBD2. Looked up from germline, CDR1 is LGHNA and CDR2 is YNFKEQ. The junction had 0 bases not matched to a gene; V was cut back by 3 bases and J by 3 bases. This CDR3 contains 15 residues. The CDR3 region has the DNA TGTGCCAGCAGCCAGGGACTAGCGGGGGAAGAGACCCAGTACTTC. Translation: CASSQGLAGEETQYF.

This chain joins TRBV7-3 and TRBJ2-2; D ambiguous. The ends were cut back, 1 base at V and 0 bases at J, with 3 bases in the middle. CDR3 length: 14 residues. The V gene's germline CDR1 is SGHTA and CDR2 FQGTGA. The CDR3 region has the DNA TGTGCCAGCAGCTTAAACCCGAACACCGGGGAGCTGTTTTTT. Protein product: CASSLNPNTGELFF.

The chain carries TRBV10-3 and TRBJ1-1, with D possibly matching TRBD1 (5 bases). V lost 6 bases, J lost 2 bases, and 16 bases lay in between. The CDR3 has 15 amino acids. From germline, CDR1 is ENHRY and CDR2 SYGVKD. CDR3 coding DNA: TGTGCCATCAGGGGGGGACTCCCAGGCAACACTGAAGCTTTCTTT. This gives the protein CAIRGGLPGNTEAFF.

V usage is TRBV12-3 or TRBV12-4 and J usage is TRBJ1-1, with D perhaps matching TRBD1 (6 bases). V gave up 4 bases and J gave up 1 base, with 10 bases separating them. CDR3 length: 14 amino acids. As DNA, the CDR3 is TGTGCCAGCAGTTCGACAGGAGAGAACACTGAAGCTTTCTTT. Residues: CASSSTGENTEAFF.

The chain joins TRBV25-1 to TRBJ2-7, with 13 bases aligning to TRBD2. Trimming at V came to 7 bases and at J to 5 bases, leaving 17 bases not matched to a gene. Germline loops: CDR1 MGHDK, CDR2 SYGVNS. This CDR3 comprises 18 residues. DNA for the CDR3: TGTGCCAGCACCCCCGGGGGACTAGCGGGAAGTCTCCTCCACGAGCAGTACTTC. Amino acid sequence: CASTPGGLAGSLLHEQYF.

This clonotype has just a few counts. The chain recombines TRBV9 with TRBJ2-1, with 9 bases that match TRBD2. V lost 3 bases to trimming and J lost 0 bases; unmatched junction nucleotides: 7. This CDR3 comprises 17 residues. Per the germline V gene, CDR1 is SGDLS and CDR2 is YYNGEE. The CDR3 here is CASSARAGGSSYNEQFF. The DNA for the CDR3 is TGTGCCAGCAGCGCCCGAGCGGGGGGAAGCTCCTACAATGAGCAGTTCTTC.

In its sample, this clonotype was seen a few times. The V and J genes are TRBV7-2 and TRBJ1-2; D is undetermined. CDR1 is SGHTA, CDR2 FQGNSA, per germline. The CDR3 length is 12 residues. V was shortened by 5 bases and J by 8 bases, with 12 bases between the two germline ends. The CDR3 nucleotides are TGTGCCAGCAGCCTCGACGTCGGGGGCTACACCTTC. Protein sequence: CASSLDVGGYTF.

The chain couples TRBV5-1 to TRBJ2-1; D may match TRBD1 or TRBD2 (7 bases each). V was clipped by 0 bases and J by 7 bases, with 14 bases between them. In germline, CDR1 is SGHRS, CDR2 YFSETQ. CDR3 length: 15 amino acids. The chain's CDR3 is CASSLGQGGMNEQFF. CDR3 in DNA: TGCGCCAGCAGCTTGGGACAGGGAGGGATGAATGAGCAGTTCTTC.

The gene calls are TRBV6-5 and TRBJ2-4; D gene uncertain. This CDR3 contains 16 residues. The germline V gene encodes CDR1 MNHEY and CDR2 SVGAGI. Between the trimmed V and J ends, which lost 2 bases and 0 bases, there was a span of 11 bases. The CDR3 bases are TGTGCCAGCAGTTACATAGTCCGGTTAGCCAAAAACATTCAGTACTTC. This encodes CASSYIVRLAKNIQYF.

This clonotype was seen a few times. The CDR3 spells CASSAVRTGRGELFF. The DNA of the CDR3 is TGTGCCAGCAGTGCGGTCCGGACAGGGCGCGGGGAGCTGTTTTTT. The chain uses TRBV2 and TRBJ2-2; 8 bases align to TRBD1. The germline V gene has CDR1 SNHLY and CDR2 FYNNEI. V dropped 4 bases and J dropped 7; count of bases not matched to a gene: 8. The CDR3 is 15 residues long.

V is TRBV18 and J is TRBJ1-1; D gene unclear. Per germline, CDR1 KGHSH and CDR2 LQKENI. Deletions cut 2 bases from V and 1 base from J, with 5 bases between. The CDR3 extends over 13 amino acids. CDR3 sequence (DNA): TGTGCCAGCTCACCAATGGAGAACACTGAAGCTTTCTTT. Translating it yields CASSPMENTEAFF.

In its sample, this clonotype was seen many times. The rearrangement joins TRBV4-2 to TRBJ2-1; D not certain. The germline gives CDR1 LGHNA, CDR2 YNFKEQ. V was pared by 6 bases and J by 10 bases, with 16 bases between. This CDR3 has 13 amino acids. The CDR3 spells CASSLDPGSEQFF. The DNA for the CDR3 is TGTGCCAGCAGTCTGGACCCCGGGTCGGAGCAGTTCTTC.

This clonotype was observed a handful of times. The V gene is TRBV6-5, the J gene TRBJ1-1, with D unclear. The V end lost 0 bases, the J end lost 3 bases, and 8 bases lay between the germline ends. The CDR3 extends over 14 amino acids. Germline CDR1 MNHEY, CDR2 SVGAGI. The CDR3 reads CASSYSRKDTEAFF. CDR3 nucleotides: TGTGCCAGCAGTTACTCGAGAAAGGACACTGAAGCTTTCTTT.

The V gene is TRBV7-2, the J gene TRBJ2-1, with TRBD2 matching over 8 bases. There are 16 residues in the CDR3. After removal of 1 base from V and 0 bases from J, the junction contained 2 bases not matched to a gene. The germline gives CDR1 SGHTA, CDR2 FQGNSA. The CDR3 sequence: CASSLGGGLSYNEQFF. CDR3 in DNA: TGTGCCAGCAGCTTAGGCGGGGGGCTCTCCTACAATGAGCAGTTCTTC.

This clonotype was picked up a small number of times. The chain has TRBV10-3 and TRBJ2-3; D remains ambiguous. V lost 6 bases and J lost 4, with 11 bases in between. In germline, CDR1 is ENHRY, CDR2 SYGVKD. The CDR3 contains 13 residues. The CDR3 sequence: CAIRLGSADTQYF. The CDR3 DNA reads as TGTGCCATCAGGCTCGGATCAGCAGATACGCAGTATTTT.

The chain uses TRBV9 and TRBJ2-1; D possibly corresponds to TRBD2 (6 bases). Germline CDR1 SGDLS, CDR2 YYNGEE. Trimming took 3 bases from V and 8 from J, leaving 18 bases between them. The CDR3 runs to 15 residues. The CDR3 DNA reads TGTGCCAGCAGCGAGGGAGGACCGGGGTGGTATGAGCAGTTCTTC. Its protein is CASSEGGPGWYEQFF.

This clonotype was seen a handful of times. The chain carries TRBV4-1 and TRBJ2-1, with TRBD2 matching 13 bases. The germline V gene has CDR1 MGHRA and CDR2 YSYEKL. Trimming at V came to 0 bases and at J to 6 bases, leaving 8 bases not matched to a gene. This CDR3 is 18 amino acids long. The CDR3 region is CASSQEVGTSGAGNEQFF. CDR3 bases: TGCGCCAGCAGCCAAGAAGTGGGGACTAGCGGGGCTGGCAATGAGCAGTTCTTC.

This clonotype was observed a few times. The J gene is TRBJ2-7, the V gene TRBV10-3, with TRBD2 matching 14 bases. The ends lost 2 bases at V and 3 bases at J; junction bases unmatched: 0. This CDR3 has 15 residues. The germline V gene encodes CDR1 ENHRY and CDR2 SYGVKD. CDR3 DNA: TGTGCCATCAGTGAGGGGACTAGCGGGAGCTACGAGCAGTACTTC. Its translation: CAISEGTSGSYEQYF.